This T cell receptor beta chain was profiled in a study of T-cell memory formation after mild COVID-19. This clonotype was recorded many times. TCRdb re-called the 5' RACE reads through MiXCR, storing one row per CDR3 protein. The sample has around 300,000 distinct CDR3 sequences, approximately 14% seen once; the top ten hold about a fifth. Sequenced input: PBMCs or a T cell subset sorted from them (not recorded which). The clonotype was recovered from a man aged 18 to 29 who had mild COVID-19 (a few samples of this study predate the infection). Cell type and time point are not known.

DNA for the CDR3: TGCGCCAGCAGCTTGGGTCGGGGGGGCACAGATACGCAGTATTTT. This gives the protein CASSLGRGGTDTQYF. The chain links TRBV5-1 to TRBJ2-3; 7 bases match TRBD2. The germline CDR1 and CDR2 sequences are SGHRS and YFSETQ. The CDR3 sequence is 15 residues long. Losses at the gene ends were 0 bases for V and 1 base for J; bases not matched to a gene: 2.